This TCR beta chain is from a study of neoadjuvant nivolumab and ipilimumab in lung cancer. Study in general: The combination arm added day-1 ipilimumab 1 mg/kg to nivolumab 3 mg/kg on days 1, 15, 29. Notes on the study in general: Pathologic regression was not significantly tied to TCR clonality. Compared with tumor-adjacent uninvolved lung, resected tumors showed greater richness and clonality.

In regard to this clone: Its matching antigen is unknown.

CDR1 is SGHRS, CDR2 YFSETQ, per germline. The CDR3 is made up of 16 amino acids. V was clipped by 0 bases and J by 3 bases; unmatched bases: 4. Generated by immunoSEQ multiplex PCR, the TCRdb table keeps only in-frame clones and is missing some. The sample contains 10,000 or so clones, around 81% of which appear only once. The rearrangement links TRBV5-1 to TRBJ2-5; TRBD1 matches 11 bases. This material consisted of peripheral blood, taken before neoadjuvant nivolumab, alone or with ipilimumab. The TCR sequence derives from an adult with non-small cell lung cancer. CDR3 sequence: CASSLVGQGAKETQYF. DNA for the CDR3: TGCGCCAGCAGCTTGGTTGGACAGGGGGCAAAAGAGACCCAGTACTTC.